The next 2 T cell receptor beta chains were all read from a single sample in a study of T cell clonotyping in hematopoietic cell transplantation. Time point specified: recipient sample about 28 days before transplant, after cytoreduction. Here immunoSEQ multiplex PCR was the method, and the copy in TCRdb shows in-frame clones only, minus some. Counted here are approximately 46,000 clones, around 84% occurring once; the ten biggest clones make up 5.9%. Sequenced here: peripheral blood mononuclear cells, sampled before stem cell transplant. These receptors all stem from a man between 60 and 75 years old with biphenotypic leukemia. Some clones in this sample may be carry-over from other donors' samples.

This clone occurred once. CDR3 sequence reads: CASSPGLAWTETQYF. CDR3 sequence (DNA): TGTGCCAGCAGCCCGGGACTAGCCTGGACAGAGACCCAGTACTTC. The V gene is TRBV2, the J gene TRBJ2-5; 9 bases align to TRBD2. Trimming cost V 6 bases and J 4 bases; bases outside gene matches: 9. The length of the CDR3 is 15 residues. From germline, CDR1 is SNHLY and CDR2 FYNNEI.

The CDR3 DNA follows: TGTGCCAGCAGTTTAGGGACAGGACCGTACGAGCAGTACTTC. This gives the protein CASSLGTGPYEQYF. The chain recombines TRBV27 with TRBJ2-7; 8 bases are shared with TRBD1. The V and J ends lost 2 bases and 4 bases, in that order; junction bases with no gene match: 4. CDR3 length: 14 residues. From germline, CDR1 is MNHEY and CDR2 SMNVEV (reference sequence).